The 3 T cell receptor beta chains below were found in one sample sequenced in a study of blood T cells in healthy people across ages. Primed by a sample-barcoded 5' primer and a J-beta primer mix, a second PCR proceeded for roughly 7 to 12 cycles. TCRdb analysed the 5' RACE reads with MiXCR anew, one entry per CDR3 protein. The sample records under 800,000 distinct CDR3 sequences, roughly 44% being singletons. Sequences were obtained from blood. These receptors came from a woman aged 55-70 years in good health.

V and J are TRBV11-2 and TRBJ2-3; 7 nucleotides match TRBD2. This CDR3 contains 13 residues. Losses at the gene ends were 3 bases for V and 10 bases for J; bases not matched to a gene: 7. Per germline, CDR1 SGHAT and CDR2 FQNNGV. This CDR3 reads CASSLISGAAQYF. In DNA, the CDR3 is TGTGCCAGCAGCTTGATCAGCGGGGCGGCGCAGTATTTT. Supplemented by reference TRBV11-2 and TRBJ2-3, the full variable domain reads EAGVAQSPRYKIIEKRQSVAFWCNPISGHATLYWYQQILGQGPKLLIQFQNNGVVDDSQLPKDRFSAERLKGVDSTLKIQPAKLEDSAVYLCASSLISGAAQYFGPGTRLTVL.

The table lists this clonotype with a few counts. The chain carries TRBV7-9 and TRBJ2-5; D remains ambiguous. V gave up 0 bases and J gave up 2 bases, with 13 bases separating them. CDR1 is SEHNR, CDR2 FQNEAQ, per germline (reference sequence). The CDR3 consists of 16 residues. CDR3 residues: CASSLALTPKQETQYF. The DNA of the CDR3 is TGTGCCAGCAGCTTAGCGCTTACACCGAAACAAGAGACCCAGTACTTC. Looking up the rest from reference TRBV7-9 and TRBJ2-5 gives the full variable domain: DTGVSQNPRHKITKRGQNVTFRCDPISEHNRLYWYRQTLGQGPEFLTYFQNEAQLEKSRLLSDRFSAERPKGSFSTLEIQRTEQGDSAMYLCASSLALTPKQETQYFGPGTRLLVL.

The chain couples TRBV7-9 to TRBJ2-4; possible D gene TRBD1, 5 bases. The assigned J gene may be wrong: the sequence end matches TRBJ2-7 better. Germline V lookup: CDR1 SEHNR, CDR2 FQNEAQ (reference sequence). This CDR3 has 13 amino acids. CDR3 amino acids: CASSYGHTYEQYF. The CDR3 nucleotides read TGTGCCAGCAGCTACGGACATACCTACGAGCAGTACTTC.